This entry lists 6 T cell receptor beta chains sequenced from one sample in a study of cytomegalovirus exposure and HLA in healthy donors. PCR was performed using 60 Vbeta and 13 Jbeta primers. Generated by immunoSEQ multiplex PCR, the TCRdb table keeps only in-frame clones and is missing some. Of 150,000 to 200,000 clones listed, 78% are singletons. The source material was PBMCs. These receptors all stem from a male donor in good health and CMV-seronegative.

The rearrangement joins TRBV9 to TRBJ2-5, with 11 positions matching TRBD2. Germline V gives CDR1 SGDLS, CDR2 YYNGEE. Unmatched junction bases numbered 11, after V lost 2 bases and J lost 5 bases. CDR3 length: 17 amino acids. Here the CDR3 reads CASSVSGTSGLGETQYF. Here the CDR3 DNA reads TGTGCCAGCAGCGTCTCCGGGACTAGCGGACTAGGGGAGACCCAGTACTTC.

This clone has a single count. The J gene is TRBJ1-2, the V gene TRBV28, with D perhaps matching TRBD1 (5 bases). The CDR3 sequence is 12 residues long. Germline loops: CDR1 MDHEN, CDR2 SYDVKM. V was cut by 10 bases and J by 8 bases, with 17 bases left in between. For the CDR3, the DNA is TGTGCCACCCCGGGAGAGGGGAGAGGCTACACCTTC. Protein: CATPGEGRGYTF.

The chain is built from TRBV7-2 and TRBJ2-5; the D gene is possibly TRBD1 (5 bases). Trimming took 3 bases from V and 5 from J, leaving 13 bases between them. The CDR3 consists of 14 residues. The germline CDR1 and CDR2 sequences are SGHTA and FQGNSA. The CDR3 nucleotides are TGTGCCAGCAGCTTTGGGGCTGCATGGGAGACCCAGTACTTC. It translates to CASSFGAAWETQYF.

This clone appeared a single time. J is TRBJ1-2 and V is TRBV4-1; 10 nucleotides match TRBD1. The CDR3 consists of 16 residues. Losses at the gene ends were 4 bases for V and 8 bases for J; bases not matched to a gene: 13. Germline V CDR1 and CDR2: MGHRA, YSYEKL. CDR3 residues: CASSPIGTGVVRGYTF. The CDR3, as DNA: TGCGCCAGCAGCCCTATAGGGACAGGGGTGGTGAGGGGCTACACCTTC.

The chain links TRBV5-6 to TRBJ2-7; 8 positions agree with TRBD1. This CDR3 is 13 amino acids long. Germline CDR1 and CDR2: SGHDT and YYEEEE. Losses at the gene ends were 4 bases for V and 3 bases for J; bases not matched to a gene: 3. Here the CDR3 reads CASSLDRVYEQYF. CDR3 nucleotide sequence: TGTGCCAGCAGCCTGGACAGGGTCTACGAGCAGTACTTC.

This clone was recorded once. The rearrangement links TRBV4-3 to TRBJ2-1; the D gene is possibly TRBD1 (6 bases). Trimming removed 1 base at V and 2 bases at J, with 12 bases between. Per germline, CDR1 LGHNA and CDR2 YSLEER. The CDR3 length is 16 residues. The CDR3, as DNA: TGCGCCAGCAGCCAAGGCTGGGGGCGACCCTACAATGAGCAGTTCTTC. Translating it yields CASSQGWGRPYNEQFF.